These T cell receptor beta chains were read from a single sample in a study of T cells in Graves' hyperthyroidism and ophthalmopathy. TCRdb reanalysed the multiplex PCR reads using MiXCR and keeps one entry per CDR3 protein. The sample has a few hundred thousand distinct CDR3 sequences, roughly 16% seen once. The sequenced material came from blood. The receptors here all came from a middle-aged woman with Graves' ophthalmopathy. The CDR3 runs from the conserved cysteine through the conserved F or W. D genes are given only for firm matches. Some rows mark clone size as missing; the rest say once, few, many or name a class of expanded clone.

CASSQVRGRRYTEAFF	TGTGCCAGCAGCCAAGTTAGGGGGCGGAGGTACACTGAAGCTTTCTTT	TRBD1	TRBV3-1	TRBJ1-1	many
CASRPGDWNSPLHF	TGTGCCAGCAGGCCAGGGGACTGGAATTCACCCCTCCACTTT	-	TRBV12-3/TRBV12-4	TRBJ1-6	many
CASSLNGANVLTF	TGTGCCAGCAGTTTAAATGGGGCCAACGTCCTGACTTTC	-	TRBV27	TRBJ2-6	-
CASTSPRQGGNQPQHF	TGTGCCAGCACCTCACCCCGACAGGGAGGCAATCAGCCCCAGCATTTT	TRBD1	TRBV28	TRBJ1-5	many
CASTNSARETQYF	TGTGCCAGCACCAACTCGGCCAGAGAGACCCAGTACTTC	-	TRBV12-3/TRBV12-4	TRBJ2-5	few
CASSSPGTGSYEQYF	TGTGCCAGCAGTTCTCCCGGGACAGGATCCTACGAGCAGTACTTC	TRBD1	TRBV28	TRBJ2-7	few
CASSVEGKGEQYF	TGTGCCAGCAGCGTAGAGGGGAAGGGAGAGCAGTACTTC	-	TRBV9	TRBJ2-7	few
CASSTFLGKNIQYF	TGTGCCAGCAGTACCTTTCTGGGGAAAAACATTCAGTACTTC	-	TRBV11-2	TRBJ2-4	many
CASSEAGAIDTQYF	TGTGCCAGCAGTGAAGCGGGAGCTATAGATACGCAGTATTTT	-	TRBV2	TRBJ2-3	few
CASGPQGTQYF	TGTGCCAGCGGTCCTCAAGGGACCCAGTACTTC	-	TRBV2	TRBJ2-5	-
CASSHAIRGSGGWEQFF	TGTGCCAGCAGCCATGCTATACGGGGTAGCGGGGGGTGGGAGCAGTTCTTC	TRBD2	TRBV4-2	TRBJ2-1	few
CAIGQENYGYTF	TGTGCCATCGGACAGGAGAACTATGGCTACACCTTC	TRBD1	TRBV2	TRBJ1-2	many
CASSLITGELFF	TGTGCCAGCAGTTTAATCACCGGGGAGCTGTTTTTT	-	TRBV28	TRBJ2-2	many
CASGLVPGARTDTQYF	TGCGCCAGCGGCTTGGTTCCGGGGGCACGTACAGATACGCAGTATTTT	-	TRBV5-1	TRBJ2-3	few
CASSLHRGLTEAFF	TGTGCCAGCAGCTTGCACAGGGGGCTCACTGAAGCTTTCTTT	TRBD1	TRBV5-4	TRBJ1-1	-
CASSPSYYSYNEQFF	TGTGCCAGCTCACCGTCCTACTACTCCTACAATGAGCAGTTCTTC	-	TRBV18	TRBJ2-1	many
CASSEWTARNTGELFF	TGTGCCAGCAGTGAATGGACAGCCCGGAACACCGGGGAGCTGTTTTTT	-	TRBV2	TRBJ2-2	many
CSARDRARAGEKLFF	TGCAGTGCTAGAGATCGGGCCAGGGCGGGGGAAAAACTGTTTTTT	-	TRBV20-1	TRBJ1-4	many
CASSRDREKLFF	TGTGCCAGCTCACGCGACAGAGAAAAACTGTTTTTT	-	TRBV18	TRBJ1-4	few
CASSLNRVYGYTF	TGTGCCAGCAGCTTAAACAGGGTTTATGGCTACACCTTC	-	TRBV7-9	TRBJ1-2	few
CAGSERASDRYKQYF	TGTGCCGGCAGCGAGAGGGCAAGCGACCGCTATAAGCAGTACTTC	-	TRBV3-1	TRBJ2-7	-
CSAVRAGNTEAFF	TGCAGTGCCGTCCGGGCAGGGAACACTGAAGCTTTCTTT	-	TRBV20-1	TRBJ1-1	many
CASSQDRPSRRGQYF	TGTGCCAGCAGTCAGGACAGACCCAGCCGACGAGGGCAGTACTTC	-	TRBV6-2/TRBV6-3	TRBJ2-7	many
CASSLTDRPTVDTQYF	TGTGCCAGCAGTTTAACCGACCGCCCGACGGTAGATACGCAGTATTTT	-	TRBV12-3/TRBV12-4	TRBJ2-3	few
CASSYTGSGLNTQYF	TGTGCCAGCAGTTACACAGGGAGCGGGCTAAATACGCAGTATTTT	-	TRBV6-2/TRBV6-3	TRBJ2-3	few
CASSYSDLSTRNTIYF	TGTGCCAGCAGTTACTCCGACTTATCGACTCGAAACACCATATATTTT	-	TRBV6-6	TRBJ1-3	-
CASSQVTSGRPGGETQYF	TGTGCCAGCAGCCAAGTCACTAGCGGGAGGCCCGGCGGCGAGACCCAGTACTTC	TRBD2	TRBV14	TRBJ2-5	few
CASSPTVAKNIRYF	TGTGCCAGCAGCCCTACAGTAGCCAAAAACATTCGGTACTTC	-	TRBV6-2/TRBV6-3	TRBJ2-4	few
CATSDATVYNEQFF	TGTGCCACCAGTGATGCCACAGTCTACAATGAGCAGTTCTTC	-	TRBV24-1	TRBJ2-1	-
CASSPQGLGTGELFF	TGTGCCAGCAGTCCCCAGGGGCTGGGCACCGGGGAGCTGTTTTTT	-	TRBV12-3/TRBV12-4	TRBJ2-2	-
CATSRTARGDYGYTF	TGTGCCACCAGCAGAACGGCCAGGGGTGACTATGGCTACACCTTC	-	TRBV15	TRBJ1-2	many
CASSFQSGIGDTQYF	TGTGCCAGCAGTTTCCAGAGCGGGATAGGAGATACGCAGTATTTT	TRBD2	TRBV27	TRBJ2-3	many
CASSEEDLGQVYGYTF	TGTGCCAGCAGCGAAGAAGATTTGGGACAGGTCTATGGCTACACCTTC	TRBD1	TRBV6-1	TRBJ1-2	-
CSARPPGQGADTQYF	TGCAGTGCCCGTCCCCCGGGACAGGGGGCGGATACGCAGTATTTT	TRBD1	TRBV20-1	TRBJ2-3	many
CATGISSYNEQFF	TGTGCCACCGGGATTTCATCCTACAATGAGCAGTTCTTC	-	TRBV2	TRBJ2-1	many
CATRTPNQPQHF	TGTGCCACCCGGACCCCCAATCAGCCCCAGCATTTT	-	TRBV12-3/TRBV12-4	TRBJ1-5	-
CSVEDGTSGRPGNNEQFF	TGCAGCGTTGAAGATGGGACTAGCGGGCGTCCAGGCAACAATGAGCAGTTCTTC	TRBD2	TRBV29-1	TRBJ2-1	-
CASSLSTGYNEQFF	TGTGCCAGCAGCCTCTCGACGGGATACAATGAGCAGTTCTTC	-	TRBV7-9	TRBJ2-1	-
CSVEPSGGSYEQYF	TGCAGCGTTGAACCTAGCGGAGGCTCCTACGAGCAGTACTTC	TRBD2	TRBV29-1	TRBJ2-7	-
CASSIVNSNQPQHF	TGTGCCAGTAGTATTGTAAATAGCAATCAGCCCCAGCATTTT	-	TRBV19	TRBJ1-5	few
CASSQEDQPQHF	TGTGCCAGCAGCCAAGAGGATCAGCCCCAGCATTTT	-	TRBV3-1	TRBJ1-5	many
CASTYGTSGQETQYF	TGTGCCAGCACCTACGGGACTAGCGGTCAAGAGACCCAGTACTTC	TRBD2	TRBV11-3	TRBJ2-5	many
CSARARTTQETQYF	TGCAGTGCTAGAGCCCGGACAACACAAGAGACCCAGTACTTC	-	TRBV20-1	TRBJ2-5	few
CASSLGQGNEQYF	TGCGCCAGCAGCTTGGGACAGGGTAACGAGCAGTACTTC	TRBD1	TRBV5-1	TRBJ2-7	many
CSARDGTGVSYEQYF	TGCAGTGCTAGAGATGGGACAGGGGTCTCCTACGAGCAGTACTTC	TRBD1	TRBV20-1	TRBJ2-7	few
CAWSGRDSEAFF	TGTGCCTGGAGTGGTCGAGACAGTGAAGCTTTCTTT	-	TRBV30	TRBJ1-1	many